This is a list of T cell receptor beta chains from one sample in a study of blood T cell repertoires in COVID-19. Clones were sequenced by immunoSEQ multiplex PCR, and TCRdb holds only the in-frame ones, with some missing. The data hold more than 450,000 clones, with approximately 90% observed a single time. The sequenced sample was PBMCs or T cells enriched from blood (not recorded which). All receptors come from a woman aged 18-29 years who had recovered from COVID-19. Both conserved end residues are part of each CDR3. D genes are given only for firm matches. Clone size appears in some rows only: once, few, many, or a class for an expanded clone.

TRBJ1-3 | TRBD1 | TRBV5-6 | . | CASSLGGQSSGNTIYF | TGTGCCAGCAGCTTGGGGGGACAGAGCTCTGGAAACACCATATATTTT
TRBJ1-3 | . | TRBV6-5 | . | CASTTGGVGNTIYF | TGTGCCAGCACTACGGGAGGGGTGGGAAACACCATATATTTT
TRBJ1-6 | . | TRBV5-1 | . | CASSFQSGVGSPLHF | TGCGCCAGCAGCTTTCAGTCAGGGGTAGGATCACCCCTCCACTTT
TRBJ2-7 | TRBD2 | TRBV5-1 | . | CASSPDTSGSYEQYF | TGCGCCAGCAGCCCAGACACTAGCGGATCCTACGAGCAGTACTTC
TRBJ1-2 | TRBD1 | TRBV2 | few | CASAPVLDRPWEGYTF | TGTGCCAGCGCCCCGGTCCTGGACAGGCCCTGGGAGGGCTACACCTTC
TRBJ2-5 | . | TRBV7-2 | once | CASSYTYLETQYF | TGTGCCAGCAGCTATACTTACCTCGAGACCCAGTACTTC
TRBJ1-6 | . | TRBV2 | . | CASSVGSRTENSPLHF | TGTGCCAGCAGTGTGGGCAGTAGGACAGAAAATTCACCCCTCCACTTT
TRBJ1-4 | TRBD1 | TRBV5-6 | . | CASTRRGQRLEKLFF | TGTGCCAGCACGCGGCGGGGACAGCGCTTAGAAAAACTGTTTTTT
TRBJ2-2 | . | TRBV7-2 | . | CASSLDRGAGTGELFF | TGTGCCAGCAGCTTAGACCGGGGGGCAGGCACCGGGGAGCTGTTTTTT
TRBJ2-5 | . | TRBV2 | few | CASSAEGVTQYF | TGTGCCAGCAGTGCCGAGGGGGTGACCCAGTACTTC
TRBJ1-5 | . | TRBV2 | . | CASSVDGGRPQHF | TGTGCCAGCAGTGTGGACGGGGGGAGGCCCCAGCATTTT
TRBJ1-2 | . | TRBV10-3 | . | CAISEGGSGYGYTF | TGTGCCATCAGTGAGGGGGGGTCCGGCTATGGCTACACCTTC
TRBJ1-5 | TRBD1 | TRBV7-8 | . | CASSTDRDYSNQPQHF | TGTGCCAGCAGCACGGACAGGGATTATAGCAATCAGCCCCAGCATTTT
TRBJ2-7 | TRBD1 | TRBV14 | . | CASSHGQGTYEQYF | TGTGCCAGCAGCCACGGACAGGGGACCTACGAGCAGTACTTC
TRBJ2-1 | . | TRBV4-2 | . | CASSQEGGDYNNEQFF | TGTGCCAGCAGCCAAGAGGGGGGAGACTACAACAATGAGCAGTTCTTC
TRBJ1-2 | TRBD1 | TRBV28 | . | CASSPPWTGALSGYTF | TGTGCCAGCAGTCCCCCCTGGACAGGGGCATTATCTGGCTACACCTTC
TRBJ1-3 | . | TRBV9 | . | CASSTTLAGNTIYF | TGTGCCAGCAGTACAACGTTAGCGGGAAACACCATATATTTT
TRBJ1-4 | . | TRBV2 | few | CASYGAGNEKLFF | TGTGCCAGCTACGGTGCCGGTAATGAAAAACTGTTTTTT
TRBJ1-1 | . | TRBV12-1 | . | CASGRWTVSMNTEAFF | TGTGCCAGCGGCCGGTGGACAGTGTCCATGAACACTGAAGCTTTCTTT
TRBJ2-6 | . | TRBV4-1 | few | CASSHIGLQGGKLSGANVLTF | TGCGCCAGCAGCCACATTGGGCTACAGGGCGGTAAACTCTCTGGGGCCAACGTCCTGACTTTC